These 2 T cell receptor beta chains share one sample of origin, sequenced in a study of blood T cell repertoires in COVID-19. Only in-frame clones appear in the TCRdb table, and some are missing; sequencing was by immunoSEQ multiplex PCR. Of roughly 75,000 clones in the sample, approximately 85% were seen once. Sequenced sample: peripheral blood. Every receptor here comes from a man aged 45 to 65 with COVID-19, enrolled during active disease.

The chain combines TRBV2 with TRBJ1-1; D may be TRBD1 (6 bases). Germline CDR1 and CDR2: SNHLY and FYNNEI. Trimming took 6 bases from V and 0 from J, leaving 8 bases between them. This CDR3 has 13 residues. CDR3 in amino acids: CASRDSLNTEAFF. The CDR3 DNA reads TGTGCCAGCAGGGACAGCCTGAACACTGAAGCTTTCTTT.

The chain links TRBV18 to TRBJ2-5, with D maybe TRBD1 (6 bases). The CDR3 loop spans 14 amino acids. CDR1 KGHSH and CDR2 LQKENI come from the germline V gene. The ends were cut back, 4 bases at V and 5 bases at J, with 14 bases in the middle. The CDR3 is CASSLNRDRETQYF. CDR3 coding DNA: TGTGCCAGCTCACTTAACAGGGATCGGGAGACCCAGTACTTC.